This TCR beta chain was observed in a study of blood T cell repertoires in COVID-19. Method: immunoSEQ multiplex PCR; TCRdb's copy keeps in-frame clones and lacks some. The sample has 200,000 to 300,000 clones, around 86% seen once; the top ten hold around 5%. The CDR3 is made up of 15 amino acids. Trimming at V came to 1 base and at J to 4 bases, leaving 2 bases not matched to a gene. The germline V gene has CDR1 SGHRS and CDR2 YFSETQ. The sequencing input was peripheral blood. The TCR was taken from a woman in her sixties with COVID-19, enrolled during active disease. This chain links TRBV5-1 with TRBJ2-1, with TRBD2 matching 10 bases. CDR3 sequence: CASSLSSGGYNEQFF. CDR3 bases: TGCGCCAGCAGCTTGAGTAGCGGGGGGTACAATGAGCAGTTCTTC.